The 28 T cell receptor beta chains below come from one sample, sequenced in a study of T cell repertoires in cytomegalovirus infection. No antigens are known for them. Each CDR3 protein is one row after TCRdb ran MiXCR on the reads. Found here are about 920,000 distinct CDR3 sequences, around 31% of them singletons; the top ten hold around 15%. This sample comprised cultured CD8+ T cells from PBMCs, obtained from culture after CMV antigen stimulation. The receptors here all came from a human donor in good health (CMV status not recorded). Some clones in this sample may be carry-over from other donors' samples.

There are a few counts of this clonotype. The V gene is TRBV27, the J gene TRBJ2-2, with 13 bases matching TRBD2. V shed 0 bases and J 0 bases; nucleotides not matched to a gene: 7. The CDR3 sequence is 20 residues long. Germline lookup yields CDR1 MNHEY and CDR2 SMNVEV (reference sequence). Here the CDR3 reads CASSLSSEGLAGPNTGELFF. For the CDR3, the DNA is TGTGCCAGCAGTTTATCCTCTGAGGGACTAGCGGGGCCGAACACCGGGGAGCTGTTTTTT.

The V gene is TRBV7-9, the J gene TRBJ1-3; D gene unclear. The CDR3 covers 14 residues. V lost 4 bases and J lost 3, with 10 bases in between. Germline assignment: CDR1 SEHNR and CDR2 FQNEAQ (reference sequence). The CDR3 protein is CASSSRRSGNTIYF. For the CDR3, the DNA is TGTGCCAGCAGCTCCCGGAGGAGTGGAAACACCATATATTTT.

This clonotype showed up just a few times. The rearrangement uses TRBV25-1 and TRBJ1-5; D is ambiguous. The germline CDR1 and CDR2 sequences are MGHDK and SYGVNS. V lost 4 bases and J lost 4, with 14 bases in between. This CDR3 region has 15 residues. CDR3 in amino acids: CASSVSERPNQPQHF. The CDR3 DNA follows: TGTGCCAGCAGTGTGTCTGAACGACCTAATCAGCCCCAGCATTTT.

This clonotype has ten or more counts. V usage is TRBV7-8 and J usage is TRBJ1-5; TRBD1 agrees at 8 bases. V trimming: 4 bases; J trimming: 4 bases; junction bases outside the gene matches: 6. The germline V gene has CDR1 SGHVS and CDR2 FQNEAQ. This CDR3 contains 15 residues. The CDR3 DNA is TGTGCCAGCAGCTCCGGACAGGGTATAAATCAGCCCCAGCATTTT. It is translated as CASSSGQGINQPQHF. The variable domain in full, with the rest retrieved from reference TRBV7-8 and TRBJ1-5, is GAGVSQSPRYKVAKRGQDVALRCDPISGHVSLFWYQQALGQGPEFLTYFQNEAQLDKSGLPSDRFFAERPEGSVSTLKIQRTQQEDSAVYLCASSSGQGINQPQHFGDGTRLSIL.

The chain is built from TRBV5-4 and TRBJ1-2, with 8 positions matching TRBD1. This CDR3 has 13 residues. The junction had 7 bases not matched to a gene; V was cut back by 5 bases and J by 7 bases. Germline loops: CDR1 SGHNT, CDR2 YYREEE (reference sequence). In nucleotides, the CDR3 is TGTGCCAGCAGTTCGGACAGGGAAGCTGGCTACACCTTC. This encodes CASSSDREAGYTF.

This clonotype was detected ten times or more. The chain employs TRBV19 and TRBJ1-1, with 9 bases that match TRBD1. J was trimmed by 6 bases and V by 5 bases; bases with no gene match: 7. The germline V gene encodes CDR1 LNHDA and CDR2 SQIVND (reference sequence). This CDR3 has 14 amino acids. CDR3 DNA: TGTGCCAGTAGTCTGCGACAGGGGGTGCCTGAAGCTTTCTTT. Its protein is CASSLRQGVPEAFF.

This clonotype was detected a few times. The V gene is TRBV7-9, the J gene TRBJ2-3, with TRBD2 matching over 13 bases. V lost 5 bases to trimming and J lost 1 base; unmatched junction nucleotides: 6. This CDR3 region has 17 residues. Germline CDR1 is SEHNR and CDR2 is FQNEAQ (reference sequence). The CDR3 loop is CASSGRGLAGRTDTQYF. CDR3 nucleotide sequence: TGTGCCAGCAGCGGGAGGGGACTAGCGGGGCGCACAGATACGCAGTATTTT.

The chain recombines TRBV7-2 with TRBJ2-1; TRBD2 might be the D (7 bases). The CDR3 runs to 16 residues. V was pared by 1 base and J by 4 bases, with 14 bases between. CDR1 and CDR2 from the germline V gene are SGHTA and FQGNSA. CDR3 DNA: TGTGCCAGCAGCTTAGGGCGCGGGGGCTATTACAATGAGCAGTTCTTC. Protein: CASSLGRGGYYNEQFF.

The chain carries TRBV12-3 or TRBV12-4 and TRBJ2-3; D tentatively fits TRBD1 or TRBD2 (6 bases each). The V and J ends lost 1 base and 6 bases respectively, with 8 bases between them. The CDR3 runs 13 residues. CDR3 nucleotide sequence: TGTGCCAGCAGTTTAGTAGGGGGGGATACGCAGTATTTT. The encoded protein is CASSLVGGDTQYF.

This chain uses TRBV5-4 with TRBJ1-1; D is unclear. The CDR3 covers 15 residues. Per the germline V gene, CDR1 is SGHNT and CDR2 is YYREEE (reference sequence). Deletions cut 0 bases from V and 0 bases from J, with 9 bases between. The CDR3 here is CASSLGADVNTEAFF. The CDR3 bases are TGTGCCAGCAGCTTGGGGGCGGACGTGAACACTGAAGCTTTCTTT.

The chain carries TRBV9 and TRBJ1-1; tentatively, D is TRBD1 (6 bases). Per germline, CDR1 SGDLS and CDR2 YYNGEE. V gave up 3 bases and J gave up 10 bases, with 16 bases separating them. The CDR3 is 13 amino acids. CDR3 sequence (DNA): TGTGCCAGCAGCGCAACAGGGCCGAGGGGAGCTTTCTTT. It specifies CASSATGPRGAFF.

About this clonotype itself: This sequence may be a read error, since a much larger clone differs from it by one base. The chain carries TRBV7-4 and TRBJ1-6; D unclear. The CDR3 sequence is 15 residues long. CDR1 is SGHVT and CDR2 is SQSDAQ in the germline V gene. The ends were cut back, 1 base at V and 7 bases at J, with 11 bases in the middle. This chain's CDR3 is CASSLVGSANSPLHF. In DNA form, the CDR3 reads TGTGCCAGCAGCTTAGTGGGCAGTGCCAATTCACCCCTCCACTTT.

This clonotype came up many times. The CDR3 loop reads CASSRVGAIQETQYF. CDR3 sequence (DNA): TGTGCCAGCAGCCGCGTTGGGGCTATACAAGAGACCCAGTACTTC. V gene TRBV7-6 combines with J gene TRBJ2-5, with a weak D call TRBD1 (5 bases). V was shortened by 5 bases and J by 2 bases, with 15 bases between the two germline ends. The germline V gene encodes CDR1 SGHVS and CDR2 FNYEAQ. This CDR3 has 15 amino acids.

This clonotype was seen more than once but under ten times. The chain joins TRBV7-6 to TRBJ2-1; D is unresolved. Germline values: CDR1 SGHVS, CDR2 FNYEAQ. Trimming removed 2 bases at V and 3 bases at J, with 11 bases between. The CDR3 has 15 amino acids. In nucleotides, the CDR3 is TGTGCCAGCAGCTTAATTAATCCGGACTACAATGAGCAGTTCTTC. Translation gives CASSLINPDYNEQFF.

The rearrangement links TRBV27 to TRBJ1-1; D is unresolved. The germline gives CDR1 MNHEY, CDR2 SMNVEV (reference sequence). This CDR3 is 14 amino acids long. The V end lost 2 bases, the J end lost 6 bases, and 13 bases lay between the germline ends. As DNA, the CDR3 is TGTGCCAGCAGTTTAGCCGGGTTTAACGCTGAAGCTTTCTTT. It is translated as CASSLAGFNAEAFF.

This chain joins TRBV12-3 or TRBV12-4 and TRBJ2-7, with no clear D. CDR3 length: 12 residues. Trimming took off 6 bases at V and 3 bases at J, with 9 bases between the two ends. CDR3 DNA sequence: TGTGCCAGCAGACTTAATCACTACGAGCAGTACTTC. The encoded protein is CASRLNHYEQYF.

This chain joins TRBV20-1 and TRBJ2-3, with D uncertain. This CDR3 comprises 15 residues. The V gene lost 5 bases and the J gene lost 2 bases, with 17 bases spanning the gap. Looked up from germline, CDR1 is DFQATT and CDR2 is SNEGSKA (reference sequence). The CDR3, as DNA: TGCAGTGCTCCGAGGCGTTTTGGTGTCACAGATACGCAGTATTTT. This sequence encodes CSAPRRFGVTDTQYF.

This clonotype was seen ten or more times. V gene TRBV6-1 combines with J gene TRBJ2-2; possible D gene TRBD1, 5 bases. This CDR3 is built from 14 residues. V lost 10 bases and J 1 base, leaving 13 bases between the germline ends. CDR1 is MNHNS, CDR2 SASEGT, per germline. CDR3: CAIPITGNTGELFF. Written as DNA, the CDR3 is TGTGCCATCCCCATTACAGGGAACACCGGGGAGCTGTTTTTT.

Only a few counts were recorded for this clonotype. This chain links TRBV3-1 with TRBJ2-2; possible D gene TRBD1, 6 bases. The CDR3 is 15 amino acids. The germline CDR1 and CDR2 sequences are LGHDT and YNNKEL (reference sequence). The V end lost 5 bases, the J end lost 1 base, and 11 bases lay between the germline ends. This chain's CDR3 is CASSSTGLNTGELFF. For the CDR3, the DNA is TGTGCCAGCAGCTCGACAGGACTGAACACCGGGGAGCTGTTTTTT.

This clonotype was observed at least ten times. V usage is TRBV27 and J usage is TRBJ1-5, with D hard to call. The germline CDR1 and CDR2 sequences are MNHEY and SMNVEV (reference sequence). V lost 6 bases and J 3 bases, leaving 6 bases between the germline ends. This CDR3 is 12 amino acids long. CDR3 loop: CASSLPNQPQHF. Written as DNA, the CDR3 is TGTGCCAGCAGCTTACCCAATCAGCCCCAGCATTTT.

This clonotype occurred a few times. This chain uses TRBV7-6 with TRBJ2-7; D is unresolved. V was clipped by 4 bases and J by 2 bases, with 15 bases between them. The CDR3 totals 15 residues. The germline gives CDR1 SGHVS, CDR2 FNYEAQ. The CDR3 is CASSSTKENPYEQYF. The CDR3 nucleotides are TGTGCCAGCAGCTCAACAAAGGAAAATCCCTACGAGCAGTACTTC.

This sequence joins TRBV7-2 and TRBJ1-1; D is unresolved. This CDR3 contains 13 residues. CDR1 is SGHTA and CDR2 is FQGNSA in the germline V gene. The V end lost 8 bases, the J end lost 2 bases, and 12 bases lay between the germline ends. The DNA for the CDR3 is TGTGCCAGCGGGTTGAGTATAAACACTGAAGCTTTCTTT. This codes for CASGLSINTEAFF.

The CDR3 loop reads CASRLDRRGTF. For the CDR3, the DNA is TGTGCCAGCAGGTTGGACCGTCGGGGCACCTTC. The chain couples TRBV2 to TRBJ1-2; D not certain. This CDR3 region has 11 residues. The germline V gene has CDR1 SNHLY and CDR2 FYNNEI. V lost 6 bases, J lost 13 bases, and 15 bases lay in between.

V is TRBV20-1 and J is TRBJ2-7; 7 bases agree with TRBD1. The CDR3 is made up of 13 amino acids. Germline CDR1 reads DFQATT; CDR2 reads SNEGSKA (reference sequence). The CDR3 DNA sequence: TGCGTGGGGACAGACCCCGATACCTACGAGCAGTACGTC. It yields the protein CVGTDPDTYEQYV.

Many counts were recorded for this clonotype. CDR3 amino acids: CASSEARTQISYEQYV. The CDR3 coding sequence is TGTGCCAGCAGTGAAGCGAGGACACAAATCTCCTACGAGCAGTACGTC. The genes are TRBV2 and TRBJ2-7; perhaps TRBD1 as D (5 bases). The CDR3 is 16 residues long. CDR1 is SNHLY and CDR2 is FYNNEI in the germline V gene. The V gene lost 0 bases and the J gene lost 0 bases, with 12 bases spanning the gap.

This clonotype was detected only a few times. V usage is TRBV6-5 and J usage is TRBJ2-2; perhaps TRBD2 as D (5 bases). Per germline, CDR1 MNHEY and CDR2 SVGAGI. CDR3 length: 13 residues. The germline V and J ends were trimmed by 1 base and 11 bases, with 11 bases remaining between them. The CDR3 sequence: CASSYFQTRELFF. In nucleotides, the CDR3 is TGTGCCAGCAGTTACTTCCAAACTAGAGAGCTGTTTTTT.

This clonotype was observed a few times. The rearrangement uses TRBV5-6 and TRBJ2-1; D is ambiguous. CDR1 is SGHDT, CDR2 YYEEEE, per germline. The CDR3 spans 15 residues. V was pared by 7 bases and J by 0 bases, with 14 bases between. The CDR3 nucleotides read TGTGCCAGCTCTATCCCCTGGAGCTCCTACAATGAGCAGTTCTTC. Translating gives CASSIPWSSYNEQFF.

The CDR3: CASSFWFGEMREKLFF. The CDR3 DNA sequence: TGTGCCAGCAGTTTCTGGTTTGGGGAGATGCGTGAAAAACTGTTTTTT. V and J are TRBV12-3 or TRBV12-4 and TRBJ1-4; D is undetermined. V gave up 3 bases and J gave up 7 bases, with 18 bases separating them. There are 16 residues in the CDR3.